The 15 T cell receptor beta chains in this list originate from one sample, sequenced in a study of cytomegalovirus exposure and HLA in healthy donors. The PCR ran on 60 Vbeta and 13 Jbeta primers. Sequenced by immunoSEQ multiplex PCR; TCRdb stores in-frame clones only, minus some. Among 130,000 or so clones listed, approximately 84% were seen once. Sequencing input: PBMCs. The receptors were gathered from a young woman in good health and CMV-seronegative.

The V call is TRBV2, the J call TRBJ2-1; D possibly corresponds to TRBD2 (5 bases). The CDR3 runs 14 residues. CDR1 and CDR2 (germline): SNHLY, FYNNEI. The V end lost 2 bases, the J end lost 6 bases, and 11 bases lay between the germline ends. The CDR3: CASSEQRRLNEQFF. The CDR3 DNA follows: TGTGCCAGCAGTGAACAGCGGAGACTCAATGAGCAGTTCTTC.

The CDR3 DNA reads as TGTGCCAGCAGCTCCACCCCTACAGGGACGGGAGCTTTCTTT. This gives the protein CASSSTPTGTGAFF. The rearrangement joins TRBV7-2 to TRBJ1-1, with a possible D match to TRBD1 (6 bases). V gave up 4 bases and J gave up 10 bases, with 19 bases separating them. The CDR3 is 14 residues long. Germline V gene data show CDR1 as SGHTA and CDR2 as FQGNSA.

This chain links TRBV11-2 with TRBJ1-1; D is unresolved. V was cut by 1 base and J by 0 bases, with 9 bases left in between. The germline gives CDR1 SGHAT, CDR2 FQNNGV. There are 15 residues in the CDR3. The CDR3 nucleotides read TGTGCCAGCAGCTTAGTGGCATCAATGAACACTGAAGCTTTCTTT. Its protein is CASSLVASMNTEAFF.

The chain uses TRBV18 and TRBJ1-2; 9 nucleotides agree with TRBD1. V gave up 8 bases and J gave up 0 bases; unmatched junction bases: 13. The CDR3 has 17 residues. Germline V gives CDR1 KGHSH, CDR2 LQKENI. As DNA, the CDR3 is TGTGCCAGCACCCTGACCCGAGGGACAGGGACTAACTATGGCTACACCTTC. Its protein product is CASTLTRGTGTNYGYTF.

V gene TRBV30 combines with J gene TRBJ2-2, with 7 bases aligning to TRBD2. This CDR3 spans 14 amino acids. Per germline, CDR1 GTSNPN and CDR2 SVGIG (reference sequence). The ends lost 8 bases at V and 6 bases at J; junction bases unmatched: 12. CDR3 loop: CALTVLAGAGELFF. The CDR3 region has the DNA TGTGCCCTGACGGTCCTCGCGGGAGCCGGGGAGCTGTTTTTT.

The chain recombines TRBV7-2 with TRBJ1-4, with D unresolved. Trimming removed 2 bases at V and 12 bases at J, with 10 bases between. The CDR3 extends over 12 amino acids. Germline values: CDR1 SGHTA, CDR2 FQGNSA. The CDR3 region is CASSLSLGELFF. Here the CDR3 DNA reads TGTGCCAGCAGCTTATCCCTGGGAGAACTGTTTTTT.

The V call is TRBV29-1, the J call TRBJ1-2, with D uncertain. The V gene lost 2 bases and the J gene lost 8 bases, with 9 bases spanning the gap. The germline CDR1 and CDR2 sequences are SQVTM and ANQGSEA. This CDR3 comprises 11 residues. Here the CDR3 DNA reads TGCAGCGTTGAATACGCTAAAGGCTACACCTTC. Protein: CSVEYAKGYTF.

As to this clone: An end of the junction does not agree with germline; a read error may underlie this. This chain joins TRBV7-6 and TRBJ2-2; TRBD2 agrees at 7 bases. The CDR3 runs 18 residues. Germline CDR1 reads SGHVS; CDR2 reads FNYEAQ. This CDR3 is CATSSLTSPSPNTGELFF. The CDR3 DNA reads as TGTGCCACCAGCTCCCTGACTAGCCCCTCACCGAACACCGGGGAGCTGTTTTTT.

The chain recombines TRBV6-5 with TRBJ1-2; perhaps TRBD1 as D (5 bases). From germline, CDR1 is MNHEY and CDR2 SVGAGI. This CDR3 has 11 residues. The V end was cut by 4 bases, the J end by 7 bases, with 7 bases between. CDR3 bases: TGTGCCAGCAGTTCGGGGGGTGGCTACACCTTC. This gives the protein CASSSGGGYTF.

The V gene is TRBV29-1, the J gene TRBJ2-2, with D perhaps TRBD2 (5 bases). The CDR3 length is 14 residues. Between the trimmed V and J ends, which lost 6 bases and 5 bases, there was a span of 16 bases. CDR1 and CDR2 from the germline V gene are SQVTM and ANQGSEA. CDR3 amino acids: CSVRGRGSTGELFF. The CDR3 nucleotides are TGCAGCGTCCGTGGAAGAGGGTCGACCGGGGAGCTGTTTTTT.

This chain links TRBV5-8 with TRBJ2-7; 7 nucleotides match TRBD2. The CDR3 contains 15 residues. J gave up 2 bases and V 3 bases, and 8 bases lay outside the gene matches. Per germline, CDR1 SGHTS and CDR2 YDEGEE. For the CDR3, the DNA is TGTGCCAGCAGCTATCGTCCGGGAGGACCCTACGAGCAGTACTTC. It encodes CASSYRPGGPYEQYF. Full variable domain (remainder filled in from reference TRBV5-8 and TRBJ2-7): EAGVTQSPTHLIKTRGQQATLRCSPISGHTSVYWYQQALGLGLQFLLWYDEGEERNRGNFPPRFSGRQFPNYSSELNVNALELEDSALYLCASSYRPGGPYEQYFGPGTRLTVT.

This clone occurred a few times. CDR3: CASRQGTETEAFF. Here the CDR3 DNA reads TGTGCCAGCCGACAGGGGACCGAGACTGAAGCTTTCTTT. The chain recombines TRBV19 with TRBJ1-1; 8 positions agree with TRBD1. The CDR3 sequence is 13 residues long. Germline assignment: CDR1 LNHDA and CDR2 SQIVND (reference sequence). Losses at the gene ends were 9 bases for V and 5 bases for J; bases not matched to a gene: 8.

For the CDR3, the DNA is TGCGCCAGCAGCTTGGGTGAGGGCGATGAGCAGTTCTTC. It yields the protein CASSLGEGDEQFF. V usage is TRBV5-1 and J usage is TRBJ2-1, with D possibly TRBD2 on 5 matching bases. The germline CDR1 and CDR2 sequences are SGHRS and YFSETQ. The CDR3 runs 13 residues. V lost 0 bases and J 8 bases, leaving 9 bases between the germline ends.

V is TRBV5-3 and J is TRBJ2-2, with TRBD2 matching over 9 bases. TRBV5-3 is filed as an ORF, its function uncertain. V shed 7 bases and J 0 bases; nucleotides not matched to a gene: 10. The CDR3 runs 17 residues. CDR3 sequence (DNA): TGTGCCAGACCTCAGACTAGCGGTCCTCCGAACACCGGGGAGCTGTTTTTT. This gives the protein CARPQTSGPPNTGELFF.

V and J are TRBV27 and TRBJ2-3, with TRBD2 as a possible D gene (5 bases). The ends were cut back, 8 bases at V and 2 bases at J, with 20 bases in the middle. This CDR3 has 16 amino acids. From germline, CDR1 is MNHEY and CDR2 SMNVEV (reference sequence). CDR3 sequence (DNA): TGTGCCAGCTGGACTGAAAGACTCGGAGCCACAGATACGCAGTATTTT. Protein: CASWTERLGATDTQYF.